This TCR beta chain derives from a study of CD8 T cells in ankylosing spondylitis (dated by TCRdb to 2015 to 2018). As for the study more broadly: The study set out to find disease-linked TCR variants by profiling T cell receptor beta repertoires in ankylosing spondylitis patients and healthy donors. The full study cohort comprised around 25 ankylosing spondylitis patients and roughly 100 healthy donors. Peripheral blood samples were taken, and synovial fluid was additionally collected from ankylosing spondylitis patients. Here is what the overall study found, with its caveats: The disease-linked clones were reported to be significantly enriched in matched synovial fluid samples from ankylosing spondylitis patients. Blood from ankylosing spondylitis patients appeared to be characterized by a TCR beta motif composed of 7 to 9 highly homologous amino acid variants. In peripheral blood, the disease-linked clones were found at relatively low frequencies and had a CD8+ phenotype. Some motif variants were previously reported in synovial fluid and blood of reactive arthritis patients, suggesting common disease-initiation mechanisms.

CDR1 and CDR2 are read off the germline V gene as SQVTM and ANQGSEA. Trimmed from V: 7 bases; trimmed from J: 6 bases; junction bases lacking a gene match: 9. Taken from cysteine to phenylalanine, the CDR3 has 13 residues. Only CDR3 DNA remains: 39 bases, in frame from the first base. Concerning this clonotype: The clone's antigen remains unknown. No much larger clone is present one base from it, and per-base qualities are unavailable.

These reads were obtained on an Illumina HiSeq 2500. TCR beta libraries were prepared by quantitative 5'-RACE with molecular barcodes. The authors processed their data as follows. A new computational method based on a probabilistic model of VDJ rearrangement was used to identify disease-linked TCR variants. In-frame beta chains were kept once TCRdb had trimmed the public reads at Q25 with fastp and called clones with MiXCR. Identical CDR3 protein sequences are pooled into one entry, listed with their most common genes and DNA. The V and J calls, along with clone size, are taken from TCRdb and not from the paper's own processing. This sample is represented by about 160,000 distinct CDR3 sequences; 15% to 20% of them were singletons. Roughly 8% of the sample is taken by the ten largest.

Sequenced sample: blood, either unsorted or a sorted T cell fraction (not recorded which). The rearranged chain carries TRBV29-1 and TRBJ1-1; 9 junctional bases match TRBD1. This sequence originates from a male donor with ankylosing spondylitis or in good health (not recorded which). The encoded CDR3 is CSAGTGLEPEAFF. The nucleotides read TGCAGCGCAGGGACAGGGTTGGAACCTGAAGCTTTCTTT.